This T cell receptor (beta chain) stems from a study of T-cell reconstitution after alpha-beta-depleted transplantation in children. A TCRbeta library incorporating unique molecular identifiers was prepared. TCRdb reanalysed the PCR reads using MiXCR and keeps one entry per CDR3 protein. The table has around 530,000 distinct CDR3 sequences, 32% seen once; the top ten hold more than 2%. V shed 0 bases and J shed 1 base, with 6 bases lying between them. The CDR3 is 14 residues long. Germline V gene sequence: CDR1 LGHNA, CDR2 YNFKEQ. This rearrangement joins TRBV4-2 to TRBJ1-1; D uncertain. The receptor was derived from a human donor who donated a stem cell graft to a child with aplastic anemia. The sequences come from PBMCs from the stem cell graft donor, collected from the stem cell graft. As DNA, the CDR3 is TGTGCCAGCAGCCAAGACATTAAGAACACTGAAGCTTTCTTT. Protein product: CASSQDIKNTEAFF.